A selection of T cell receptor beta chains follows, all from one sample in a study of molecular identifiers for immune sequencing clone quantification. Using its own MiXCR run on the PCR reads, TCRdb lists one record per CDR3 protein. There are 70,000 to 95,000 distinct CDR3 sequences in the sample; around 17% occur only once, and 0.85% lies in the top ten. Material: naive CD8+ T cells from blood, with Jurkat cell RNA spiked in. All receptors come from a human donor in good health. Some libraries in this study had Jurkat cell RNA spiked in. CDR3s include the opening cysteine and the closing phenylalanine or tryptophan. The D gene is left open where the match is weak. Clone size is given for some rows only: seen once, a few or many times, or a class if the clone is expanded.

j_call,v_call,clone_size,d_call,cdr3_aa,cdr3_nt
TRBJ2-7,TRBV29-1,many,TRBD1,CSVEPGQGTYEQHF,TGCAGCGTTGAACCGGGACAGGGCACCTACGAGCAGCACTTC
TRBJ2-2,TRBV5-8,many,NA,CASSFWSGELFF,TGTGCCAGCAGCTTCTGGTCCGGGGAGCTGTTTTTT
TRBJ2-1,TRBV5-1,few,TRBD2,CASSLGSGGLNEQFF,TGCGCCAGCAGCTTGGGGTCGGGAGGGCTGAATGAGCAGTTCTTC
TRBJ1-5,TRBV28,many,NA,CASSWTDSNQPQHF,TGTGCCAGCAGTTGGACAGATAGCAATCAGCCCCAGCATTTT
TRBJ2-7,TRBV30,few,NA,CAWKSQGIEQYF,TGTGCCTGGAAGTCACAGGGTATTGAGCAGTACTTC
TRBJ1-2,TRBV27,many,TRBD1,CASSGSGQGAYGYTF,TGTGCCAGCAGTGGGAGCGGACAGGGAGCCTATGGCTACACCTTC
TRBJ2-1,TRBV20-1,many,NA,CSARNSHEQFF,TGCAGTGCTAGGAACAGCCATGAGCAGTTCTTC
TRBJ2-1,TRBV10-3,NA,TRBD2,CAISKPSGGAGEQFF,TGTGCCATCAGTAAGCCTAGCGGGGGGGCCGGTGAGCAGTTCTTC
TRBJ1-1,TRBV19,few,NA,CASSIVGTSNTEAFF,TGTGCCAGTAGTATAGTGGGGACATCGAACACTGAAGCTTTCTTT
TRBJ1-6,TRBV5-1,many,NA,CASSLAPGNNSPLHF,TGCGCCAGCAGCTTGGCTCCGGGAAATAATTCACCCCTCCACTTT
TRBJ2-7,TRBV27,many,NA,CASSLYSGGYEQYF,TGTGCCAGCAGTTTATATTCTGGAGGATACGAGCAGTACTTC
TRBJ2-7,TRBV13,many,TRBD2,CASSLGLAGRYEQYF,TGTGCCAGCAGCTTAGGCCTAGCGGGACGCTACGAGCAGTACTTC
TRBJ1-1,TRBV25-1,few,NA,CASSARAGVDTEAFF,TGTGCCAGCAGTGCCCGGGCGGGGGTTGATACTGAAGCTTTCTTT
TRBJ1-1,TRBV5-8,many,NA,CASSFLLAPSPTEAFF,TGTGCCAGCAGCTTCCTCCTGGCCCCGAGCCCCACTGAAGCTTTCTTT
TRBJ1-4,TRBV19,NA,TRBD1,CAGSTHRDRGTEKLFF,TGTGCCGGTAGTACCCACCGGGACAGGGGAACCGAAAAACTGTTTTTT
TRBJ2-5,TRBV12-3/TRBV12-4,few,NA,CASSFGGTQYF,TGTGCCAGCAGTTTCGGGGGGACCCAGTACTTC
TRBJ1-1,TRBV6-2/TRBV6-3,many,NA,CASSYVRTGPWAEAFF,TGTGCCAGCAGTTACGTTCGCACAGGACCCTGGGCTGAAGCTTTCTTT
TRBJ2-1,TRBV24-1,many,NA,CATSEYNEQFF,TGTGCCACCAGTGAGTACAATGAGCAGTTCTTC